This record looks at one TCR beta chain sequence and its context. Its target is not known. Germline V gene lookup returns CDR1 ENHRY and CDR2 SYGVKD. The CDR3 is made up of 14 amino acids. Each donor had roughly 2.3 ml of blood drawn. The sample belongs to a study of monozygotic twins with inflammatory bowel disease. The study's findings and limits: Distinct T cell subtypes could not be told apart.

One entry per CDR3 protein, without DNA, is what TCRdb gives after re-calling the 5' RACE reads. This sample's clone table lists around 140,000 distinct CDR3 sequences. This TCR was sampled from a human donor with ulcerative colitis or Crohn's disease, or a healthy co-twin of an affected twin (not recorded which). The rearrangement links TRBV10-3 to TRBJ1-1; TCRdb picks TRBD1, but there is no DNA to check that call. The sequenced sample consisted of blood. CDR3 residues: CAISGDRENTEAFF.